These 10 T cell receptor delta chains were all obtained from the same sample, sequenced in a study of Vδ1+ human thymocytes. The antigens these receptors bind are not known. General study findings and limits: In the thymus, TRG and TRD repertoires looked highly polyclonal with Gaussian CDR3 lengths.

Extracted RNA was reverse transcribed into cDNA. Multiplex PCR used pooled V-gene forward primers and a constant-region reverse primer to amplify CDR3s. TCRdb made new clone calls on the multiplex PCR reads using CATT. Here the sample spans about 58,000 delta-chain clones, around 16% being singletons. Sequenced: Vdelta1+ gamma-delta thymocytes from the thymus. Subset specified: FACS-sorted CD3+ TCRalphabeta- TCRVdelta1+ TCRVdelta2- thymocytes. These receptors all come from a girl under three years old who had congenital heart surgery.

The genes are TRDV1 and TRDJ1, with 8 nucleotides matching TRDD3. This CDR3 has 18 residues. Germline CDR1 reads TSWWSYY; CDR2 reads QGS. The V gene end was trimmed by 3 bases and the J gene end by 1 base; junction bases not matched to a gene: 13. CDR3 DNA: TGTGCTCTTGGGGATCAAACAGACTGGGGGTCTCCCACCGATAAACTCATCTTT. Its protein is CALGDQTDWGSPTDKLIF.

This chain joins TRDV1 and TRDJ1; D uncertain. Per the germline V gene, CDR1 is TSWWSYY and CDR2 is QGS. The CDR3 extends over 11 amino acids. V was cut by 4 bases and J by 8 bases, with 8 bases left in between. CDR3 coding DNA: TGTGCTCTTGGGGGCCATCCCAAACTCATCTTT. Its protein product is CALGGHPKLIF.

This sequence joins TRDV1 and TRDJ1; TRDD3 matches at 8 bases. The CDR3 is 15 amino acids. V was pared by 4 bases and J by 4 bases, with 8 bases of the junction left unmatched. Germline CDR1 TSWWSYY, CDR2 QGS. DNA of the CDR3: TGTGCTCTTGGGGTCCCCGAGGGGGGATACGATAAACTCATCTTT. Protein product: CALGVPEGGYDKLIF.

This chain uses TRDV1 with TRDJ1, with 13 bases that match TRDD3. CDR3 size: 21 residues. The germline gives CDR1 TSWWSYY, CDR2 QGS. V trimming: 1 base; J trimming: 2 bases; junction bases outside the gene matches: 16. The CDR3 nucleotides read TGTGCTCTTGGGGAACACCCTTCCTACTGGGGGATACGCGAGGTGACCGATAAACTCATCTTT. Translation gives CALGEHPSYWGIREVTDKLIF.

This chain connects TRDV1 to TRDJ1, with TRDD3 identical over 8 bases. After removal of 6 bases from V and 0 bases from J, the junction contained 18 bases not matched to a gene. Germline V gene data show CDR1 as TSWWSYY and CDR2 as QGS. The CDR3 spans 19 residues. Here the CDR3 reads CALGPNVRLGDLYTDKLIF. The CDR3 nucleotides are TGTGCTCTTGGTCCCAACGTTCGGCTGGGGGACCTGTACACCGATAAACTCATCTTT.

This clone was picked up a small number of times. J is TRDJ1 and V is TRDV1, with 13 bases matching TRDD3. The V gene's germline CDR1 is TSWWSYY and CDR2 QGS. This CDR3 spans 25 amino acids. V was pared by 0 bases and J by 8 bases, with 33 bases of the junction left unmatched. The CDR3 region has the DNA TGTGCTCTTGGGGAACTTAGGGAGAATACCGCCAACCCGTTACTGGGGGATACGGGGCGCGGCAAACTCATCTTT. Amino acids: CALGELRENTANPLLGDTGRGKLIF.

This clone was seen only a few times. The V call is TRDV1, the J call TRDJ1; TRDD3 aligns across 11 bases. This CDR3 is built from 17 residues. V lost 6 bases and J lost 2; bases outside the gene matches: 11. CDR1 and CDR2 from the germline V gene are TSWWSYY and QGS. The CDR3 DNA follows: TGTGCTCTTGGCGATTGCTGGGGGATACACCCTACCGATAAACTCATCTTT. Its translation: CALGDCWGIHPTDKLIF.

The V call is TRDV1, the J call TRDJ1, with 11 bases matching TRDD3. Per the germline V gene, CDR1 is TSWWSYY and CDR2 is QGS. The CDR3 is 27 residues long. V was pared by 1 base and J by 0 bases, with 34 bases of the junction left unmatched. CDR3 region: CALGERQQATVTSLGDIQWEYTDKLIF. DNA of the CDR3: TGTGCTCTTGGGGAACGTCAGCAGGCGACCGTCACATCACTGGGGGATATCCAGTGGGAGTACACCGATAAACTCATCTTT.

The table lists this clone with a few counts. No DNA is shown, since the ends of the CDR3 on it are uncertain; the CDR3 is the one TCRdb lists. Additional DNA sequences in this sample encode the identical CDR3. V usage is TRAV29/DV5 and J usage is TRDJ1; the table gives TRDD3 as D, unverified against the DNA. A total of 27 residues make up the CDR3, ends included. The germline gives CDR1 NSMFDY, CDR2 ISSIKDK. This CDR3 reads CSVLLCSLEAFYRFEHLGDTEADKLIF.

J is TRDJ1 and V is TRDV1, with 8 positions matching TRDD3. The CDR3 spans 20 residues. CDR1 TSWWSYY and CDR2 QGS come from the germline V gene. J was trimmed by 4 bases and V by 1 base; bases with no gene match: 20. The CDR3 DNA is TGTGCTCTTGGGGAACCCGCCGATACGGGGCTGGGGGACCAAGGCGATAAACTCATCTTT. As protein: CALGEPADTGLGDQGDKLIF.